Below, one TCR beta chain is given with its context. Its antigen remains unidentified. The data derive from a study of cytomegalovirus exposure and HLA in healthy donors. Notes on the study in general: Through in vitro validation, three CMV-associated chains were shown to be specific for CMV antigens. Presence/absence analyses took donor sequencing depth as roughly uniform.

Both 60 Vbeta primers and 13 Jbeta primers went into the PCR. Libraries were prepared by immunoSEQ multiplex PCR; TCRdb keeps only in-frame clonotypes and omits some of them. In total, the table holds about 200,000 clones. The length of the CDR3 is 16 residues. V lost 6 bases, J lost 7 bases, and 17 bases stayed unmatched. The germline CDR1 and CDR2 sequences are MGHRA and YSYEKL. This sequence was found in a boy aged 5 to 17 in good health and CMV-seronegative. Sequencing was done on a sample of PBMCs. The chain is built from TRBV4-1 and TRBJ1-2, with TRBD1 matching over 7 bases. This CDR3 is CASRGPLGDRVGGYTF. In DNA form, the CDR3 reads TGCGCCAGCAGGGGACCACTGGGTGACAGGGTGGGTGGCTACACCTTC.